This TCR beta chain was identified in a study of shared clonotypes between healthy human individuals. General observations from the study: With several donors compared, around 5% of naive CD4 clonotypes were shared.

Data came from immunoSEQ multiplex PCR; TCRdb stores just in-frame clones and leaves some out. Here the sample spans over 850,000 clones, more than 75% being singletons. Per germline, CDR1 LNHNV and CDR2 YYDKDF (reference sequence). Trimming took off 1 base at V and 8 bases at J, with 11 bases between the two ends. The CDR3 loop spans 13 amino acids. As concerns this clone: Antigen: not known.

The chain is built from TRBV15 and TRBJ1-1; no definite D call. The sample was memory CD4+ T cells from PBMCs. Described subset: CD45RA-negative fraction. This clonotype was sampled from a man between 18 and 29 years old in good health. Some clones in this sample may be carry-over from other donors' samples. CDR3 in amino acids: CATSRGTVWEAFF. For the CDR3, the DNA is TGTGCCACCAGCAGAGGGACCGTGTGGGAAGCTTTCTTT.